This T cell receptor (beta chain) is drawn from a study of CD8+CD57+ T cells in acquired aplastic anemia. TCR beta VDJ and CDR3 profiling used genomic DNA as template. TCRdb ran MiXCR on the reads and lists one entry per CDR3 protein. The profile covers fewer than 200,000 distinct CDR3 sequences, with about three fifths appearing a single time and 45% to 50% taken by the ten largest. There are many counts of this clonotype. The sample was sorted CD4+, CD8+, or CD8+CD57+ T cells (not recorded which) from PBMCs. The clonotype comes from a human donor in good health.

CDR3 sequence reads: CASSLTGTGGDEQFF. The CDR3 DNA reads as TGTGCCAGCAGCTTAACCGGGACAGGGGGCGATGAGCAGTTCTTC. The chain joins TRBV7-3 to TRBJ2-1; TRBD1 aligns across 12 bases. The junction had 2 bases not matched to a gene; V was cut back by 0 bases and J by 8 bases. The CDR3 consists of 15 residues. Per germline, CDR1 SGHTA and CDR2 FQGTGA.